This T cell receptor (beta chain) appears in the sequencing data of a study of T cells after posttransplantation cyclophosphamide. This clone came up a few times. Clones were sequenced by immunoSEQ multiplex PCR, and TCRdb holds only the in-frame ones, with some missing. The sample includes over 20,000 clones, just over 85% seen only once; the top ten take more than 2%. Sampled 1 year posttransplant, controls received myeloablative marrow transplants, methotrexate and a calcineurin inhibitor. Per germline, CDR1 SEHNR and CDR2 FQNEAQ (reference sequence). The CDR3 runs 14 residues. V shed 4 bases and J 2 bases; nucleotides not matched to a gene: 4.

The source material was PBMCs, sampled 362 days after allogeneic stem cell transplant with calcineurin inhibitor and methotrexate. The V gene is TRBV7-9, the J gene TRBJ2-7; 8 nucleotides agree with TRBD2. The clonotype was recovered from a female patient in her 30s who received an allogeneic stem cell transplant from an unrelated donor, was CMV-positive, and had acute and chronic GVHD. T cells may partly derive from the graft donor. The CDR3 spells CASSYVAGPYEQYF. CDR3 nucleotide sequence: TGTGCCAGCAGCTATGTAGCGGGGCCCTACGAGCAGTACTTC.